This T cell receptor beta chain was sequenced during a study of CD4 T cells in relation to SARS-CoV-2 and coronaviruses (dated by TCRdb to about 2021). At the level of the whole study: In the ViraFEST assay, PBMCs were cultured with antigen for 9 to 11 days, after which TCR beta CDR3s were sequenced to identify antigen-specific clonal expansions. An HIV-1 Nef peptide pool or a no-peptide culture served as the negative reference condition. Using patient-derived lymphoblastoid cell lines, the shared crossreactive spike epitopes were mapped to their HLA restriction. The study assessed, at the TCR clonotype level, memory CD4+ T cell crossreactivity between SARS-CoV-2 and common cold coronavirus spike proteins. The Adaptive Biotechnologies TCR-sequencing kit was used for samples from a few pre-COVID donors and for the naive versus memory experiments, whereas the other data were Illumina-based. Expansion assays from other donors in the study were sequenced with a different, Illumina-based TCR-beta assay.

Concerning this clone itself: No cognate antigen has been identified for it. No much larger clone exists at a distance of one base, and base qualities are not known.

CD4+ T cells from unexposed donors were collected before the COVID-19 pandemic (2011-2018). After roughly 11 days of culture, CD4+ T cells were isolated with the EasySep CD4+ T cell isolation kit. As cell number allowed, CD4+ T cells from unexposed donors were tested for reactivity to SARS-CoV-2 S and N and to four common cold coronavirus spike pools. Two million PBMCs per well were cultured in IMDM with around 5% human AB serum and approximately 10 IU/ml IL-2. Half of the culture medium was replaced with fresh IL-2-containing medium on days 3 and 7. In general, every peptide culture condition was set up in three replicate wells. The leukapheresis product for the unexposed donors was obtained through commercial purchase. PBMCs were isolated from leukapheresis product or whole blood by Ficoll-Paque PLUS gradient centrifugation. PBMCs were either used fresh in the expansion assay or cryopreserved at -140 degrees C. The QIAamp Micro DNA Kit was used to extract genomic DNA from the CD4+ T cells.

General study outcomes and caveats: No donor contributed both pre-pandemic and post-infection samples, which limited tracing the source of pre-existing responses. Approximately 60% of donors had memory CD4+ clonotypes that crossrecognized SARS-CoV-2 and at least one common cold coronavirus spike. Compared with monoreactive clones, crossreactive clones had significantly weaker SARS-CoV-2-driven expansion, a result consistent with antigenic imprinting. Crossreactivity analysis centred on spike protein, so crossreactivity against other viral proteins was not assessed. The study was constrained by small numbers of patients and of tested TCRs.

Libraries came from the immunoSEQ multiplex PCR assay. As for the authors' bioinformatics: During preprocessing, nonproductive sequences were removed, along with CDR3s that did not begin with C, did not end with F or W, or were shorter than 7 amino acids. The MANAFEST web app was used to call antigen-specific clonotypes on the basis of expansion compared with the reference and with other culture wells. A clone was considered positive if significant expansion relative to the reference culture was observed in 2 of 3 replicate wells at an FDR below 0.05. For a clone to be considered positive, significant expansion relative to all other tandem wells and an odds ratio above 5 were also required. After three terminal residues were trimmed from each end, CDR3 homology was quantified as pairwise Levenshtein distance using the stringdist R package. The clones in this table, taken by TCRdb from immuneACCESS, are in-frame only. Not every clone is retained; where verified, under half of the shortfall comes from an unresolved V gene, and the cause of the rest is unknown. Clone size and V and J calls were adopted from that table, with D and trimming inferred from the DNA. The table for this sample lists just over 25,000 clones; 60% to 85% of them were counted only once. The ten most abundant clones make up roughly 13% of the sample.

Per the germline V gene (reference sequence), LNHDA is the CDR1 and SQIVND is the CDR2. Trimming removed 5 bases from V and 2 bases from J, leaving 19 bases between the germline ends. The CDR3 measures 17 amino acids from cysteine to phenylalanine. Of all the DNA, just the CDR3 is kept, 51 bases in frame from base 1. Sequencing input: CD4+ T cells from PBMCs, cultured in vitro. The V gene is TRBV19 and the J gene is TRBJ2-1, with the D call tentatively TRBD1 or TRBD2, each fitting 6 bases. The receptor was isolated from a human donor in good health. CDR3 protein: CASSSLGVRGPYNEQFF. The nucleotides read TGTGCCAGTAGTTCGTTAGGGGTACGGGGGCCCTACAATGAGCAGTTCTTC. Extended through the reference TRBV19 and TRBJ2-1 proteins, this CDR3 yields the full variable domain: DGGITQSPKYLFRKEGQNVTLSCEQNLNHDAMYWYRQDPGQGLRLIYYSQIVNDFQKGDIAEGYSVSREKKESFPLTVTSAQKNPTAFYLCASSSLGVRGPYNEQFFGPGTRLTVL.